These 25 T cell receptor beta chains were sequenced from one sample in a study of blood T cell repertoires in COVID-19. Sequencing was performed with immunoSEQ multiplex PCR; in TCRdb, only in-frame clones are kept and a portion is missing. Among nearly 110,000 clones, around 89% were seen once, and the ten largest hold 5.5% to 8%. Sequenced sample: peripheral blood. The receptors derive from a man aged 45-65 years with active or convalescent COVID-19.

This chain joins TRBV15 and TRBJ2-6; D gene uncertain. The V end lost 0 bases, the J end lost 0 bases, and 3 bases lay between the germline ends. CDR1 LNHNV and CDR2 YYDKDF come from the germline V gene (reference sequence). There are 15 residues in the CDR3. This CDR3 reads CATSRDLSGANVLTF. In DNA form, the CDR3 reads TGTGCCACCAGCAGAGATCTCTCTGGGGCCAACGTCCTGACTTTC. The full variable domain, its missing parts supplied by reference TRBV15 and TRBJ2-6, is DAMVIQNPRYQVTQFGKPVTLSCSQTLNHNVMYWYQQKSSQAPKLLFHYYDKDFNNEADTPDNFQSRRPNTSFCFLDIRSPGLGDTAMYLCATSRDLSGANVLTFGAGSRLTVL.

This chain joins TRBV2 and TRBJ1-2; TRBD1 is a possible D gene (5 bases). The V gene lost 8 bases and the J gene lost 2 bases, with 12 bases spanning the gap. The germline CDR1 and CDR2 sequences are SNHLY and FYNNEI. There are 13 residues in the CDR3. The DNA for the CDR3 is TGTGCCAGCTACACAGGAGTCAACTATGGCTACACCTTC. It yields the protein CASYTGVNYGYTF.

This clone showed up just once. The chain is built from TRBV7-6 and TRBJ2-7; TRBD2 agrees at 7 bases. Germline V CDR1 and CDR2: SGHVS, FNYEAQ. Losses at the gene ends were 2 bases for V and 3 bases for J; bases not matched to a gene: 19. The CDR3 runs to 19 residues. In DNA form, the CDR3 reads TGTGCCAGCAGCTTACTAGTCGCTGGGGCGGGAGACGAGGGCTACGAGCAGTACTTC. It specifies CASSLLVAGAGDEGYEQYF.

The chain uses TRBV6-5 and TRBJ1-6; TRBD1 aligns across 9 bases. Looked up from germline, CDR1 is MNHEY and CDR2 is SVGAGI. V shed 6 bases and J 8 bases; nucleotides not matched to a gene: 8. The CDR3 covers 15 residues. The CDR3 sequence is CASRTFGQGYSPLHF. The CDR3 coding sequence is TGTGCCAGCAGAACCTTCGGACAGGGGTATTCACCCCTCCACTTT.

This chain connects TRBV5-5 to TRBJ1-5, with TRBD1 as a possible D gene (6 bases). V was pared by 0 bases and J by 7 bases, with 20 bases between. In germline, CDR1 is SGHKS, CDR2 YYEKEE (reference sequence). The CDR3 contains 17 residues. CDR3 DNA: TGTGCCAGCAGCTTGGACGCCCTTTCAGGGGTAAGGCAGCCCCAGCATTTT. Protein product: CASSLDALSGVRQPQHF.

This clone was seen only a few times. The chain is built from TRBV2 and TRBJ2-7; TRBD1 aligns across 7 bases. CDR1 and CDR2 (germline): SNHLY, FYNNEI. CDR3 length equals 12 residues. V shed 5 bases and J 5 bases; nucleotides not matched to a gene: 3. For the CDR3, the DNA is TGTGCCAGCAGTTCAGACAGGGACGAGCAGTACTTC. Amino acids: CASSSDRDEQYF.

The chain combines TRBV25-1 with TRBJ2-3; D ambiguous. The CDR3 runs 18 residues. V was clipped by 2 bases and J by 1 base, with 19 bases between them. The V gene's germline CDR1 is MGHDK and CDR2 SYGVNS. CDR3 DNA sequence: TGTGCCAGCAGTGAAGGTAGAGACATATTGGGTGGCACAGATACGCAGTATTTT. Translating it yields CASSEGRDILGGTDTQYF.

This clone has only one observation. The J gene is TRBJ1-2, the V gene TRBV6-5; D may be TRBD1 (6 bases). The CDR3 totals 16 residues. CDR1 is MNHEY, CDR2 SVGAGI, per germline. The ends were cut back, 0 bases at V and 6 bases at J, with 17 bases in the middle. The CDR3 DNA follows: TGTGCCAGCAGTTACTCGCCATTGTCAGGGGCACATGGCTACACCTTC. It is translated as CASSYSPLSGAHGYTF.

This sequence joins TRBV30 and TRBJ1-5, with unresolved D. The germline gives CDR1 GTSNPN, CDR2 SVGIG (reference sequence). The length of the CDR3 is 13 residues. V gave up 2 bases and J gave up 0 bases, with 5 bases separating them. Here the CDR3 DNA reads TGTGCCTGGAGTAGAGATAGCAATCAGCCCCAGCATTTT. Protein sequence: CAWSRDSNQPQHF.

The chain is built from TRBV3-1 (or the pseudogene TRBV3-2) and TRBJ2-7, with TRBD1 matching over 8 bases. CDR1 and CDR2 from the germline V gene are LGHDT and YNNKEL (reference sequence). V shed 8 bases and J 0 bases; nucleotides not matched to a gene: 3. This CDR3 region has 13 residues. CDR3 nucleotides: TGTGCCAGCTTACAGGGGGGCTCCTACGAGCAGTACTTC. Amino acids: CASLQGGSYEQYF.

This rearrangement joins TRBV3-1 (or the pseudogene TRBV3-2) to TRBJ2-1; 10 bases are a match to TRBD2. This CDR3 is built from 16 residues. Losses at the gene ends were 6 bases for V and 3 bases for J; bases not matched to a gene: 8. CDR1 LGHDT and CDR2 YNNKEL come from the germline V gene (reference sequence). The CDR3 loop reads CASSSPGTSVYNEQFF. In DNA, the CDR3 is TGTGCCAGCAGTTCCCCCGGGACTAGCGTCTACAATGAGCAGTTCTTC.

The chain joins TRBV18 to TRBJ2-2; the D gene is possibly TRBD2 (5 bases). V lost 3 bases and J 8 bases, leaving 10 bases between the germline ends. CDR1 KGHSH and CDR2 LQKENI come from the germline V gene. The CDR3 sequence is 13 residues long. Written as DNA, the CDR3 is TGTGCCAGCTCACCGAGGGCGGTGGGGGAGCTGTTTTTT. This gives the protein CASSPRAVGELFF.

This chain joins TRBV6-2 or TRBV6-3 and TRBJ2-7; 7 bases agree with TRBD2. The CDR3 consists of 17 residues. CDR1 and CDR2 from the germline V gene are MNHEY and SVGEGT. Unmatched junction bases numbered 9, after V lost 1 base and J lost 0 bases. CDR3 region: CASSYWGGPDSSYEQYF. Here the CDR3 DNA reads TGTGCCAGCAGTTACTGGGGGGGACCCGACTCCTCCTACGAGCAGTACTTC.

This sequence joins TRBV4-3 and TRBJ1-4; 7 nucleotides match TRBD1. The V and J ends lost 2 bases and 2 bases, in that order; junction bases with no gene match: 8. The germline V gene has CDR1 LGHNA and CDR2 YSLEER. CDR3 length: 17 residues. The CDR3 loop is CASSQSPGGGTNEKLFF. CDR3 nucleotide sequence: TGCGCCAGCAGCCAATCACCAGGGGGTGGGACTAATGAAAAACTGTTTTTT.

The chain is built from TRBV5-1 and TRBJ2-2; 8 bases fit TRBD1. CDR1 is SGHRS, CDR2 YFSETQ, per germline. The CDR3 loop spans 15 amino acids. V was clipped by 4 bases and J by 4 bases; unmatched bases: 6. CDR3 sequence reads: CASSPGQVGTGELFF. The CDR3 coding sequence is TGCGCCAGCAGCCCGGGACAGGTCGGCACCGGGGAGCTGTTTTTT.

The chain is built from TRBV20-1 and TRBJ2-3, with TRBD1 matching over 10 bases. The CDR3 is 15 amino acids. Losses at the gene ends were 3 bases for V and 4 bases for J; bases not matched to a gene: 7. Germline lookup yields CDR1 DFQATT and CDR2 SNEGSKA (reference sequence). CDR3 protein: CSASHGTGVPDTQYF. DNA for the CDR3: TGCAGTGCTAGTCATGGGACAGGGGTGCCAGATACGCAGTATTTT.

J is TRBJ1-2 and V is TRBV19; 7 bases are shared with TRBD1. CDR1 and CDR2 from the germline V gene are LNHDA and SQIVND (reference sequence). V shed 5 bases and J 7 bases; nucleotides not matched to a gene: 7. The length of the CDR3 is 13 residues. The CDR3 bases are TGTGCCAGTAGTCCGACAGGGAGCAGTGGCTACACCTTC. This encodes CASSPTGSSGYTF.

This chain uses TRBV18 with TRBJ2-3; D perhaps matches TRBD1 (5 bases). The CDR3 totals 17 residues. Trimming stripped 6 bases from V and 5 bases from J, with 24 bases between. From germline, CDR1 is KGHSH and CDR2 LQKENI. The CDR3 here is CASSLDPTSNQGDTQYF. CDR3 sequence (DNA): TGTGCCAGCTCCCTCGACCCGACAAGCAACCAGGGAGATACGCAGTATTTT.

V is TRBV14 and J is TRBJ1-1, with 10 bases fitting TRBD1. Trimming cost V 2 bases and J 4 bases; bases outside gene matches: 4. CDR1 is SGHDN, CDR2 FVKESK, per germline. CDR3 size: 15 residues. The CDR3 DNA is TGTGCCAGCAGCCAATGGACAGGGGGTCTCACTGAAGCTTTCTTT. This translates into CASSQWTGGLTEAFF.

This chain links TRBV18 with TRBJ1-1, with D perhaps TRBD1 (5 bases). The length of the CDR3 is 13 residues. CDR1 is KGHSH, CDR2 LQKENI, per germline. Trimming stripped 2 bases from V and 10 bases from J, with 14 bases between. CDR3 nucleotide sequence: TGTGCCAGCTCACCAGTTCCGGGGGGGGTAGCTTTCTTT. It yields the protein CASSPVPGGVAFF.

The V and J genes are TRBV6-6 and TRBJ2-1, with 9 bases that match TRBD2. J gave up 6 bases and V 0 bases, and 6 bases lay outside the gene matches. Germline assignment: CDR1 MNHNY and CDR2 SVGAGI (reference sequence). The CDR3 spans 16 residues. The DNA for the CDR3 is TGTGCCAGCAGTTACTCGTCTAGCGGGACCCTCAATGAGCAGTTCTTC. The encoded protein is CASSYSSSGTLNEQFF.

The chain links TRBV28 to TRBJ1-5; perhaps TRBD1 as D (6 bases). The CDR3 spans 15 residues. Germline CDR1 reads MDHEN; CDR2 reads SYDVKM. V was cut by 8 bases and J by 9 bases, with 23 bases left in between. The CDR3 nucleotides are TGTGCCAGCGCCTCTCCGGGACACCGCCAATGGCCCCAGCATTTT. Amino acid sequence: CASASPGHRQWPQHF.

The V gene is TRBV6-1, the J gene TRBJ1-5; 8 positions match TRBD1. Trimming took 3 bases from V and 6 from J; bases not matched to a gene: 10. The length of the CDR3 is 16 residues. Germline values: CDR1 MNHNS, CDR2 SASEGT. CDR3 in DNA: TGTGCCAGCAGTGAGTGGGGCCAGGGGGCCGCTCAGCCCCAGCATTTT. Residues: CASSEWGQGAAQPQHF.

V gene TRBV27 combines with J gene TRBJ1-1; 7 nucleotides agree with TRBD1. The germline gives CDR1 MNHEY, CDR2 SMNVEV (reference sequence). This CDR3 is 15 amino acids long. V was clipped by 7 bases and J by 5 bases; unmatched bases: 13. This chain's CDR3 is CASKRGGGGGTEAFF. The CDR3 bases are TGTGCCAGCAAGCGAGGAGGGGGCGGGGGGACTGAAGCTTTCTTT.

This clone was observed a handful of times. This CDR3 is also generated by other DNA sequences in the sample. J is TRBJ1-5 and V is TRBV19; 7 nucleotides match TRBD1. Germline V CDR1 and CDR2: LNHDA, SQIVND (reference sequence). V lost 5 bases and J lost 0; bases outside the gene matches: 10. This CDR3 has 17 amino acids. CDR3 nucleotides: TGTGCCAGTAGTCTCGGACAGGCTCTTTATAGCAATCAGCCCCAGCATTTT. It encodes CASSLGQALYSNQPQHF.